This TCR beta chain was recorded in a study of OX40 agonist ivuxolimab in advanced cancers. The wider study: Patients took ivuxolimab, an agonistic anti-OX40 (CD134) antibody. Two cutaneous melanoma patients and one hepatocellular carcinoma patient, three in all, had partial responses. Study-wide results and limits: CD4+ and CD8+ blood T cells expanded clonally by week 6 at 0.1 to 3.0 mg/kg.

The protocol was immunoSEQ multiplex PCR, while the TCRdb copy is restricted to in-frame clones and leaves out a portion. The sample yields about 50,000 clones, 70% to 80% seen once. Germline lookup yields CDR1 MDHEN and CDR2 SYDVKM. There are 17 residues in the CDR3. Trimming pared 5 bases from V and 2 bases from J, leaving 22 bases between. On this clone itself: The antigen is unknown.

Blood was sampled at baseline, cycle 4 day 1, and cycle 7 day 1. The sample here was CD4+ or CD8+ T cells sorted from blood, taken in a trial of the OX40 agonist ivuxolimab. This chain joins TRBV28 and TRBJ2-7; D is uncertain. The source is an adult with an advanced solid tumor such as melanoma, head and neck, liver or kidney cancer. The CDR3: CASSGGLTSRLAYEQYF. In DNA form, the CDR3 reads TGTGCCAGCAGTGGCGGTTTGACCTCCCGGTTGGCCTACGAGCAGTACTTC.